This T cell receptor (beta chain) was identified during a study of shared clonotypes between healthy human individuals. The protocol was immunoSEQ multiplex PCR, while the TCRdb copy is restricted to in-frame clones and leaves out a portion. The sample gives about 680,000 clones, around 72% of which show up once; more than 1.5% is in the top ten. CDR3 size: 14 residues. Germline V gives CDR1 MGHDK, CDR2 SYGVNS. Trimming took 7 bases from V and 7 from J; bases not matched to a gene: 11. The sequence was collected from a woman between 25 and 40 years old in good health. The chain links TRBV25-1 to TRBJ1-2; the match to TRBD1 covers 8 bases. Sequences were obtained from memory CD4+ T cells sorted from blood. The subset is: CD45RA-negative fraction. CDR3 coding DNA: TGTGCCAGCAAATCCCAGGGGGCATCACTTGGCTACACCTTC. This gives the protein CASKSQGASLGYTF.